This T cell receptor (beta chain) was recovered during a study of identical twins. Study findings and constraints: Weaker excess twin sharing was seen among beta out-of-frame sequences. While abundant cord blood beta clonotypes carried fewer insertions, memory repertoires showed no such pattern.

As for this clonotype: Its antigen is not known.

TCRdb recomputed calls from the 5' RACE reads with MiXCR, one row per CDR3 protein. The sample lists some 500,000 distinct CDR3 sequences; roughly 13% were seen once. V shed 5 bases and J 1 base; nucleotides not matched to a gene: 9. The CDR3 loop spans 17 amino acids. Germline V gene sequence: CDR1 MNHEY, CDR2 SMNVEV (reference sequence). All of the donors were Caucasians in good health. These sequences were also reported in another study, on yellow fever vaccine responses in identical twins. That paper notes: Reportedly, the T cell response mounted by twins to vaccine seemed partly convergent, partly personalized.

The V and J genes are TRBV27 and TRBJ2-1; TRBD2 matches 9 bases. This sequence originates from a woman between 18 and 29 years old in good health. Sample: CD4+ T cells sorted from blood. The CDR3 sequence: CASSPRVAGVSYNEQFF. The CDR3 DNA reads as TGTGCCAGCAGTCCCCGGGTAGCGGGGGTGTCCTACAATGAGCAGTTCTTC.